These 14 T cell receptor beta chains share one sample of origin, sequenced in a study of T cell responses to AZD1222 COVID-19 vaccine (dated by TCRdb to the early 2020s). The method behind the library was the immunoSEQ multiplex PCR assay. TCRdb mirrors the immuneACCESS table, restricted to in-frame sequences. Some clones are absent from its copies; in checked studies, under half trace to an unresolved V gene, and the reason for the others is unknown. This sample gives 100,000 to 150,000 clones in total; approximately 94% of them show up just once. The ten largest clones add up to around 7% of the sample. The label giving this sample's time point can be read as: baseline before first vaccination. Sequences were derived from peripheral blood, sampled on day 0 of AZD1222 vaccination. All receptors come from an adult in good health.

The gene calls are TRBV6-5 and TRBJ2-1; TRBD2 agrees at 14 bases. The trim removed 7 bases at V and 8 bases at J, leaving 7 bases unmatched. Germline V gene data show CDR1 as MNHEY and CDR2 as SVGAGI. CDR3 length: 15 residues. This chain's CDR3 is CASIKTSGRAHEQFF. The CDR3 DNA reads TGTGCCAGCATTAAGACTAGCGGGAGGGCCCATGAGCAGTTCTTC.

This chain links TRBV7-9 with TRBJ2-3; 9 bases fit TRBD1. V gave up 2 bases and J gave up 3 bases; unmatched junction bases: 3. The CDR3 has 15 amino acids. Germline-derived CDR1 and CDR2 are SEHNR and FQNEAQ (reference sequence). The CDR3 spells CASSLTGGWTDTQYF. CDR3 DNA: TGTGCCAGCAGCTTAACAGGGGGCTGGACAGATACGCAGTATTTT.

The rearrangement uses TRBV5-5 and TRBJ1-2; D is unclear. The V gene's germline CDR1 is SGHKS and CDR2 YYEKEE (reference sequence). This CDR3 contains 12 residues. The V gene lost 4 bases and the J gene lost 4 bases, with 8 bases spanning the gap. Here the CDR3 DNA reads TGTGCCAGCAGCGGCAGTGGCTATGGCTACACCTTC. Amino acids: CASSGSGYGYTF.

The chain combines TRBV3-1 (or the pseudogene TRBV3-2) with TRBJ2-3; 7 nucleotides align to TRBD2. The CDR3 is 14 amino acids. CDR1 is LGHDT, CDR2 YNNKEL, per germline (reference sequence). Trimming cost V 2 bases and J 6 bases; bases outside gene matches: 5. DNA of the CDR3: TGTGCCAGCAGCCAACGTCGGGAGGTGGATACGCAGTATTTT. Its protein is CASSQRREVDTQYF.

This chain links TRBV6-5 with TRBJ1-2; no clear D. The germline CDR1 and CDR2 sequences are MNHEY and SVGAGI. The CDR3 covers 15 residues. V lost 5 bases and J lost 0, with 13 bases in between. This chain's CDR3 is CASSPREGSNYGYTF. In DNA form, the CDR3 reads TGTGCCAGCAGTCCACGAGAAGGCTCTAACTATGGCTACACCTTC.

J is TRBJ2-2 and V is TRBV7-2; D perhaps matches TRBD2 (6 bases). From germline, CDR1 is SGHTA and CDR2 FQGNSA. Trimming removed 1 base at V and 4 bases at J, with 10 bases between. The CDR3 is made up of 15 amino acids. The CDR3 region has the DNA TGTGCCAGCAGCTTAGATAGCGGCCCCACCGGGGAGCTGTTTTTT. This codes for CASSLDSGPTGELFF.

The rearrangement joins TRBV21-1 to TRBJ2-3; the D call in the table, TRBD2, was not verified against the DNA. TRBV21-1 is termed a pseudogene. The CDR3 is made up of 17 amino acids. The CDR3 sequence is CASRRLAGALGTDTQYF. CDR3 in DNA: TGTGCCAGCAGAAGACTAGCGGGAGCCCTAGGCACAGATACGCAGTATTTT.

The chain carries TRBV18 and TRBJ1-1; D ambiguous. From germline, CDR1 is KGHSH and CDR2 LQKENI. V lost 3 bases and J 4 bases, leaving 3 bases between the germline ends. This CDR3 spans 11 amino acids. The CDR3 DNA reads TGTGCCAGCTCACCCCTCACTGAAGCTTTCTTT. The encoded protein is CASSPLTEAFF.

This clone has a handful of counts. The chain links TRBV25-1 to TRBJ2-1; tentative D call: TRBD2 (6 bases). From germline, CDR1 is MGHDK and CDR2 SYGVNS. This CDR3 comprises 14 residues. V was clipped by 6 bases and J by 1 base, with 10 bases between them. The CDR3 is CASSYSGSYNEQFF. The CDR3, as DNA: TGTGCCAGCAGCTATAGCGGTTCCTACAATGAGCAGTTCTTC.

The chain recombines TRBV2 with TRBJ1-2; D uncertain. This CDR3 is built from 11 residues. V was clipped by 2 bases and J by 8 bases, with 6 bases between them. Germline CDR1 reads SNHLY; CDR2 reads FYNNEI. In DNA form, the CDR3 reads TGTGCCAGCAGTGAATGGGAAGGCTACACCTTC. It specifies CASSEWEGYTF.

Concerning this clone: The junction departs from the called germline gene at one end, perhaps through a read error. The V call is TRBV7-2, the J call TRBJ2-3; 9 nucleotides line up with TRBD2. The CDR3 loop spans 15 amino acids. Germline loops: CDR1 SGHTA, CDR2 FQGNSA. The CDR3 sequence is CASSLAGLGADTQYF. CDR3 DNA: TGTGCCAGCAGCCTAGCGGGGTTGGGGGCAGATACGCAGTATTTT.

This clone was picked up one time. The V gene is TRBV9, the J gene TRBJ1-3; 7 bases are shared with TRBD1. Germline assignment: CDR1 SGDLS and CDR2 YYNGEE. This CDR3 spans 18 amino acids. Losses at the gene ends were 0 bases for V and 0 bases for J; bases not matched to a gene: 9. CDR3 DNA sequence: TGTGCCAGCAGCGTAGGGACCGGACAGGTCAGCTCTGGAAACACCATATATTTT. Protein: CASSVGTGQVSSGNTIYF.

The J gene is TRBJ2-1, the V gene TRBV7-9; 9 nucleotides match TRBD1. V lost 5 bases and J lost 7; bases outside the gene matches: 9. There are 15 residues in the CDR3. The V gene's germline CDR1 is SEHNR and CDR2 FQNEAQ (reference sequence). CDR3 sequence (DNA): TGTGCCAGCAGCACTGGAACAGGGGGCGTGAATGAGCAGTTCTTC. Translating gives CASSTGTGGVNEQFF.

V gene TRBV11-3 combines with J gene TRBJ2-3; D is uncertain. In germline, CDR1 is SGHNT, CDR2 YENEEA. The CDR3 totals 11 residues. The V end lost 5 bases, the J end lost 5 bases, and 5 bases lay between the germline ends. The CDR3 nucleotides read TGTGCCAGCAGCAACGGAGATACGCAGTATTTT. Protein sequence: CASSNGDTQYF.